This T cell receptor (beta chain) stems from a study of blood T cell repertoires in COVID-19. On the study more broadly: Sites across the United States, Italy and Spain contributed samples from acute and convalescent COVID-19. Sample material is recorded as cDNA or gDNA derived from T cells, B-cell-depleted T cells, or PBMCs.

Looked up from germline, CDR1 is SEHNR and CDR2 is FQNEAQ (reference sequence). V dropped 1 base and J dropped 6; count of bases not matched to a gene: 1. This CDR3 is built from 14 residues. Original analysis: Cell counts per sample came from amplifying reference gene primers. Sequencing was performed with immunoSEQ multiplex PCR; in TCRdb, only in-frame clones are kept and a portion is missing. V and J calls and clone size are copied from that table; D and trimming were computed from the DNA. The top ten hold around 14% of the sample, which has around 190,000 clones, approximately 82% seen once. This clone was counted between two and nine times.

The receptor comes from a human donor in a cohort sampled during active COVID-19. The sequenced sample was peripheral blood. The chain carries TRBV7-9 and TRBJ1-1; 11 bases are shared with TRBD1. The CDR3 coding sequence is TGTGCCAGCAGCTTAGAGGGACAGGGGGCTGAAGCTTTCTTT. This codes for CASSLEGQGAEAFF.